A single sample is the source of the 26 T cell receptor beta chains below, sequenced in a study of post-analysis software for immune sequencing data. Study conclusions and caveats: The five TRBV segments detected at higher frequency in patients than in controls included TRBV5-6, TRBV5-1 and TRBV20-1.

For these receptors, no antigen is known. cDNA libraries of TCR beta carried unique molecular identifiers. TCRdb re-analysed the PCR reads in MiXCR, keeping a single row per CDR3 protein. The sample yields under 650,000 distinct CDR3 sequences, roughly 47% seen once. Sequenced: blood. The receptors shown here come from a girl aged 5-17 years with multiple sclerosis.

This clonotype has a handful of counts. The chain is built from TRBV7-6 and TRBJ2-6; D is unclear. V was clipped by 1 base and J by 0 bases, with 10 bases between them. CDR3 length equals 17 residues. From germline, CDR1 is SGHVS and CDR2 FNYEAQ. The CDR3 region has the DNA TGTGCCAGCAGCTTAGAAAGCTCGATCTCTGGGGCCAACGTCCTGACTTTC. Translation: CASSLESSISGANVLTF.

The chain employs TRBV28 and TRBJ1-5, with D maybe TRBD1 (5 bases). V gave up 5 bases and J gave up 4 bases, with 9 bases separating them. CDR1 and CDR2 from the germline V gene are MDHEN and SYDVKM. The CDR3 consists of 13 residues. The CDR3: CASSGTGNQPQHF. In DNA, the CDR3 is TGTGCCAGCAGTGGGACGGGAAATCAGCCCCAGCATTTT.

In its sample, this clonotype was seen many times. The rearrangement uses TRBV29-1 and TRBJ2-1; D possibly corresponds to TRBD1 (5 bases). CDR3 length: 12 residues. Per germline, CDR1 SQVTM and CDR2 ANQGSEA. The V and J ends lost 0 bases and 8 bases respectively, with 8 bases between them. CDR3 DNA sequence: TGCAGCGTTGAAGAAGGGGTAGATGAGCAGTTCTTC. Translating gives CSVEEGVDEQFF.

This chain uses TRBV7-9 with TRBJ2-3, with TRBD1 matching 10 bases. The trim removed 5 bases at V and 1 base at J, leaving 6 bases unmatched. The CDR3 runs 16 residues. Germline V CDR1 and CDR2: SEHNR, FQNEAQ (reference sequence). The chain's CDR3 is CASSPKTGGGTDTQYF. In nucleotides, the CDR3 is TGTGCCAGCAGCCCAAAGACAGGGGGCGGCACAGATACGCAGTATTTT.

This clonotype appeared many times. This chain uses TRBV12-3 or TRBV12-4 with TRBJ2-7; D not resolved. With 4 bases removed from V and 3 bases from J, the gap between germline ends came to 10 bases. The CDR3 has 13 residues. The CDR3 is CASSSDTGYEQYF. In DNA form, the CDR3 reads TGTGCCAGCAGTTCCGATACGGGCTACGAGCAGTACTTC.

The chain couples TRBV5-1 to TRBJ2-3, with D possibly being TRBD2 (5 bases). CDR1 SGHRS and CDR2 YFSETQ come from the germline V gene. The CDR3 has 14 amino acids. Between the trimmed V and J ends, which lost 2 bases and 4 bases, there was a span of 11 bases. This chain's CDR3 is CASSFGGCPDTQYF. CDR3 DNA sequence: TGCGCCAGCAGCTTCGGCGGGTGCCCAGATACGCAGTATTTT.

The chain uses TRBV3-1 and TRBJ2-7; tentatively, D is TRBD2 (5 bases). The CDR3 has 13 amino acids. The germline gives CDR1 LGHDT, CDR2 YNNKEL (reference sequence). Trimming pared 8 bases from V and 0 bases from J, leaving 11 bases between. CDR3 DNA: TGTGCCAGCGGCCTAAGCGGCTCCTACGAGCAGTACTTC. Translating it yields CASGLSGSYEQYF.

This clonotype was seen a few times. The chain joins TRBV4-1 to TRBJ2-3, with D perhaps matching TRBD2 (6 bases). Germline V gives CDR1 MGHRA, CDR2 YSYEKL. V gave up 4 bases and J gave up 1 base, with 12 bases separating them. The CDR3 is made up of 15 amino acids. CDR3 region: CASSPRVAGTDTQYF. CDR3 nucleotide sequence: TGCGCCAGCAGCCCCCGGGTAGCGGGCACAGATACGCAGTATTTT.

The CDR3 loop is CASSVQGYGYTF. CDR3 sequence (DNA): TGCGCCAGCAGCGTACAGGGATATGGCTACACCTTC. The J gene is TRBJ1-2, the V gene TRBV5-1; TRBD1 is a possible D gene (6 bases). Trimming removed 4 bases at V and 5 bases at J, with 9 bases between. The CDR3 spans 12 residues. Germline V CDR1 and CDR2: SGHRS, YFSETQ.

The chain recombines TRBV4-1 with TRBJ1-4; D is unresolved. Trimming left V 4 bases short and J 2 bases short, with 8 bases between. The germline gives CDR1 MGHRA, CDR2 YSYEKL. The CDR3 consists of 14 residues. In DNA, the CDR3 is TGCGCCAGCAGCCCCAAGGTGACTAATGAAAAACTGTTTTTT. Its protein product is CASSPKVTNEKLFF.

This clonotype came up a few times. The chain combines TRBV20-1 with TRBJ2-7, with 10 bases lining up with TRBD2. CDR1 is DFQATT, CDR2 SNEGSKA, per germline (reference sequence). The CDR3 sequence is 15 residues long. With V trimmed by 5 bases and J by 3 bases, 10 bases remained unmatched. For the CDR3, the DNA is TGCAGTGCTCCGACGGGTAGCGGGAGGAGCTACGAGCAGTACTTC. The encoded protein is CSAPTGSGRSYEQYF.

This chain joins TRBV20-1 and TRBJ1-5; 9 nucleotides match TRBD1. Trimming took 3 bases from V and 1 from J; bases not matched to a gene: 4. The CDR3 is 15 residues long. CDR1 DFQATT and CDR2 SNEGSKA come from the germline V gene (reference sequence). The CDR3 region has the DNA TGCAGTGCTAGCGCCGGGACAGGGAGCAATCAGCCCCAGCATTTT. It yields the protein CSASAGTGSNQPQHF.

This clonotype was observed a few times. J is TRBJ1-1 and V is TRBV20-1; TRBD1 might be the D (6 bases). The length of the CDR3 is 13 residues. The germline CDR1 and CDR2 sequences are DFQATT and SNEGSKA (reference sequence). The V and J ends lost 5 bases and 1 base respectively, with 11 bases between them. The CDR3 DNA follows: TGCAGTGCTCGTCAAGGGGGGAACACTGAAGCTTTCTTT. Translated: CSARQGGNTEAFF.

The chain is built from TRBV6-2 or TRBV6-3 and TRBJ2-3; possibly TRBD2 for D (6 bases). This CDR3 comprises 17 residues. Germline-derived CDR1 and CDR2 are MNHEY and SVGEGT. Trimming shortened V by 2 bases and J by 0 bases, and 15 bases separated the two germline ends. Here the CDR3 DNA reads TGTGCCAGCAGTTACCCTGAACTAGCATCCAGCACAGATACGCAGTATTTT. Amino acid sequence: CASSYPELASSTDTQYF.

With respect to this clonotype: A read error is likely, as this CDR3 ends without the conserved phenylalanine or tryptophan. This chain joins TRBV20-1 and TRBJ2-1; 7 nucleotides line up with TRBD1. Germline-derived CDR1 and CDR2 are DFQATT and SNEGSKA (reference sequence). The trim removed 4 bases at V and 1 base at J, leaving 4 bases unmatched. The CDR3 has 14 amino acids. The CDR3 region is CSATQGPSYNEQFS. The CDR3 bases are TGCAGTGCTACACAGGGGCCTTCCTACAATGAGCAGTTCTCC.

V and J are TRBV12-3 or TRBV12-4 and TRBJ1-1, with D possibly TRBD1 on 5 matching bases. V shed 5 bases and J shed 7 bases, with 11 bases lying between them. The CDR3 runs 12 residues. CDR3 in DNA: TGTGCCAGCAGTCCCGGGACGGGTGAAGCTTTCTTT. Translated: CASSPGTGEAFF.

The chain carries TRBV7-6 and TRBJ2-7; TRBD1 or TRBD2 may be the D gene (5 bases each). The J call could be wrong; TRBJ2-5 is a better fit for the DNA end. Germline V gene lookup returns CDR1 SGHVS and CDR2 FNYEAQ. The length of the CDR3 is 15 residues. The CDR3 spells CASSFPGPRAETQYF. Here the CDR3 DNA reads TGTGCCAGCAGCTTCCCGGGGCCTAGGGCGGAGACCCAGTACTTC.

The chain carries TRBV6-5 and TRBJ1-2; possible D gene TRBD1, 6 bases. The ends were cut back, 2 bases at V and 5 bases at J, with 18 bases in the middle. This CDR3 region has 16 residues. Germline lookup yields CDR1 MNHEY and CDR2 SVGAGI. CDR3 loop: CASSYGGATKTYGYTF. CDR3 nucleotides: TGTGCCAGCAGTTACGGGGGCGCGACAAAGACTTATGGCTACACCTTC.

V and J are TRBV20-1 and TRBJ1-6; TRBD1 matches 8 bases. The CDR3 has 15 amino acids. V shed 4 bases, J shed 7 bases, and the junction held 9 bases outside the gene matches. The V gene's germline CDR1 is DFQATT and CDR2 SNEGSKA (reference sequence). In DNA, the CDR3 is TGCAGTGCTACCGTCCAGGGGGCGCGAAATTCACCCCTCCACTTT. Its protein product is CSATVQGARNSPLHF.

The chain recombines TRBV12-3 or TRBV12-4 with TRBJ2-5, with D possibly matching TRBD2 (5 bases). Trimming took 8 bases from V and 1 from J, leaving 14 bases between them. This CDR3 region has 14 residues. This CDR3 reads CASGNIASQETQYF. The CDR3 nucleotides are TGTGCCAGCGGGAACATAGCGAGCCAAGAGACCCAGTACTTC.

This clonotype has a single count. The CDR3 DNA reads as TGCGCCAGCAGCCAAGAACCTTCCACCAGTGCGCAGTTCTTC. This codes for CASSQEPSTSAQFF. The V call is TRBV4-1, the J call TRBJ2-1; D not certain. Germline-derived CDR1 and CDR2 are MGHRA and YSYEKL. The length of the CDR3 is 14 residues. V lost 0 bases, J lost 12 bases, and 15 bases lay in between.

This clonotype occurred a few times. The J gene is TRBJ1-2, the V gene TRBV20-1; D is ambiguous. The CDR3 sequence is 12 residues long. Germline lookup yields CDR1 DFQATT and CDR2 SNEGSKA (reference sequence). V lost 5 bases and J lost 4, with 11 bases in between. The CDR3: CSADSRAYGYTF. The CDR3 nucleotides read TGCAGTGCTGATTCAAGGGCCTATGGCTACACCTTC.

This clonotype was found a few times. J is TRBJ2-3 and V is TRBV20-1; 11 bases fit TRBD2. Germline-derived CDR1 and CDR2 are DFQATT and SNEGSKA (reference sequence). V lost 6 bases to trimming and J lost 3 bases; unmatched junction nucleotides: 8. CDR3 length equals 15 residues. The CDR3 protein is CSAIRTSGGTDTQYF. CDR3 in DNA: TGCAGTGCAATACGCACTAGCGGGGGAACAGATACGCAGTATTTT.

The J gene is TRBJ1-2, the V gene TRBV5-1; weak D call: TRBD1 (5 bases). V was shortened by 3 bases and J by 8 bases, with 17 bases between the two germline ends. Looked up from germline, CDR1 is SGHRS and CDR2 is YFSETQ. The CDR3 sequence is 14 residues long. CDR3 protein: CASSSARTSGGYTF. As DNA, the CDR3 is TGCGCCAGCAGCTCAGCTCGGACATCCGGAGGCTACACCTTC.

The chain joins TRBV10-3 to TRBJ2-1; possibly TRBD1 or TRBD2 for D (5 bases each). The germline V gene encodes CDR1 ENHRY and CDR2 SYGVKD. There are 13 residues in the CDR3. V was shortened by 7 bases and J by 10 bases, with 17 bases between the two germline ends. CDR3 sequence: CAITRDQGLEQFF. In DNA form, the CDR3 reads TGTGCCATCACCCGGGACCAAGGTCTCGAGCAGTTCTTC.

About this clonotype: A single base separates this from a much larger clone, so it may be a read error. The V call is TRBV20-1, the J call TRBJ2-5; D tentatively fits TRBD1 or TRBD2 (5 bases each). The CDR3 loop spans 14 amino acids. The germline CDR1 and CDR2 sequences are DFQATT and SNEGSKA (reference sequence). CDR3 residues: CSAPREGLTEIQYF. DNA of the CDR3: TGCAGTGCTCCCCGCGAGGGCCTGACAGAGATCCAGTACTTC.